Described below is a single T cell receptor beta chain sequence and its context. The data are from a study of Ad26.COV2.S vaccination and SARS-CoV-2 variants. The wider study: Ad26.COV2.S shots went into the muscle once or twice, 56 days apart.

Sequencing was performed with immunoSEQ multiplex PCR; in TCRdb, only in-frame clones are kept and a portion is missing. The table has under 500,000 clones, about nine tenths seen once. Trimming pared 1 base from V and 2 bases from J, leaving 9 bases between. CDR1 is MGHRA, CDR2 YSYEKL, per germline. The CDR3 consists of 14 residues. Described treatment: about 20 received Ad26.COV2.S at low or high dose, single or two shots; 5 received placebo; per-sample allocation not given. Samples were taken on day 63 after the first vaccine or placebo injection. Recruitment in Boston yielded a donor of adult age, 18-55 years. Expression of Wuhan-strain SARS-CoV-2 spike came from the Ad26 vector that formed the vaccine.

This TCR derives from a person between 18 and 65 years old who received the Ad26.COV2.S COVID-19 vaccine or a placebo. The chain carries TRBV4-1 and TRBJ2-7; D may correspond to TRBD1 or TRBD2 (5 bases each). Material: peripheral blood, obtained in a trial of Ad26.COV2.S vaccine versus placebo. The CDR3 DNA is TGCGCCAGCAGCCAAGGGGGGAACCCCTACGAGCAGTACTTC. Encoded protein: CASSQGGNPYEQYF.